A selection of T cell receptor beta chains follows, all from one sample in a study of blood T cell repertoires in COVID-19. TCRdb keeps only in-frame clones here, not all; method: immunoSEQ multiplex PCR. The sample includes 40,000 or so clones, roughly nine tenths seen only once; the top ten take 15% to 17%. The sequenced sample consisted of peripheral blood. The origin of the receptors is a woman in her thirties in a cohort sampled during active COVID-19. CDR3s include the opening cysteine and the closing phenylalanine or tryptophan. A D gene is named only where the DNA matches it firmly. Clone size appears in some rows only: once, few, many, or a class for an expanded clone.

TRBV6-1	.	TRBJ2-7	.	CASSEGAPYEQYF	TGTGCCAGCAGTGAAGGGGCTCCCTACGAGCAGTACTTC
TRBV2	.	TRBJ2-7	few	CASSEDSPTYEQYF	TGTGCCAGCAGTGAAGACTCGCCCACCTACGAGCAGTACTTC
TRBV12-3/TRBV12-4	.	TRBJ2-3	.	CASSPKDTQYF	TGTGCCAGCAGTCCTAAAGATACGCAGTATTTT
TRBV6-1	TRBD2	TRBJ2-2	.	CASSDGLAGTGELFF	TGTGCCAGCAGTGATGGACTAGCGGGGACCGGGGAGCTGTTTTTT
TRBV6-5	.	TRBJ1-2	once	CASSYPQGRGYTF	TGTGCCAGCAGTTACCCTCAGGGGCGAGGCTACACCTTC
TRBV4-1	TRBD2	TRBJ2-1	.	CASSQARVLAGLAGGLYNEQFF	TGCGCCAGCAGCCAAGCAAGGGTATTGGCGGGACTAGCGGGAGGGCTTTACAATGAGCAGTTCTTC
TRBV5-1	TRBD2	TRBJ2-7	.	CASRRAGVGEQYF	TGCGCCAGCAGGAGAGCGGGAGTTGGCGAGCAGTACTTC
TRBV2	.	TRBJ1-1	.	CASSDRQMGASEAFF	TGTGCCAGCAGTGATCGGCAGATGGGAGCCTCTGAAGCTTTCTTT
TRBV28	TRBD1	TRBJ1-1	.	CASSKGQGRAFF	TGTGCCAGCAGTAAAGGACAGGGGCGGGCTTTCTTT
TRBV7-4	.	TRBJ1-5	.	CASLSRLANQPQHF	TGTGCCAGCCTATCTCGGTTAGCTAATCAGCCCCAGCATTTT
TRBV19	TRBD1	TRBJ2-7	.	CASSPQGYEQYF	TGTGCCAGTAGCCCACAGGGGTACGAGCAGTACTTC
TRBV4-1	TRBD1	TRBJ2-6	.	CASSQLLQGTGANVLTF	TGCGCCAGCAGCCAACTTCTACAGGGGACTGGGGCCAACGTCCTGACTTTC
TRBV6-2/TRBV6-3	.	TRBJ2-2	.	CASSYGSVNTGELFF	TGTGCCAGCAGTTACGGTAGCGTGAACACCGGGGAGCTGTTTTTT